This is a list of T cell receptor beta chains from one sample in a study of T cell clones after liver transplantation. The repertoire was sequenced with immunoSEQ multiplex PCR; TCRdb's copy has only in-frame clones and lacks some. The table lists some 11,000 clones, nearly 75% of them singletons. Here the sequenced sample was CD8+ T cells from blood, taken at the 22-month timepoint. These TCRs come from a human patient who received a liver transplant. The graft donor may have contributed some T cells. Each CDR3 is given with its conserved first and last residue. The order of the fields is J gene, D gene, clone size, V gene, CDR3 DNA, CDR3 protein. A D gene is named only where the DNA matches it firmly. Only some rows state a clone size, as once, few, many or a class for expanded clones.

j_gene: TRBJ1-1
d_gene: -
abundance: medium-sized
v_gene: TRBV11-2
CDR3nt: TGTGCCAGCAGCCCTGGGGAAGAACTGATGAACACTGAAGCTTTCTTT
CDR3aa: CASSPGEELMNTEAFF

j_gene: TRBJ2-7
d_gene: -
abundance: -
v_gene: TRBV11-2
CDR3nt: TGTGCCAGCAGCTTAGCGGGGACTGGGTTGGGGTACGAGCAGTACTTC
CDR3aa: CASSLAGTGLGYEQYF

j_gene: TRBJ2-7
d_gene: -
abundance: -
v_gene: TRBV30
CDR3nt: TGTGCCTGGAGTGTGGCCCCGTACCCCTCTTACGAGCAGTACTTC
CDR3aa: CAWSVAPYPSYEQYF

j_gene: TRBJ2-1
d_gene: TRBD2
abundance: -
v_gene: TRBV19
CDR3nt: TGTGCCAGTACCTATAGCGGGGTCTCCTACAATGAGCAGTTCTTC
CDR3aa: CASTYSGVSYNEQFF

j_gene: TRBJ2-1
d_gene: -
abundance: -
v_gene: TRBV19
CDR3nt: TGTGCCAGCAGGAGTACGGTCTACAATGAGCAGTTCTTC
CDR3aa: CASRSTVYNEQFF

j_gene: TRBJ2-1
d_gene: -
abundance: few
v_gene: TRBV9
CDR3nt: TGTGCCAGCAGCGTAGGGACTGATAATGAGCAGTTCTTC
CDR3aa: CASSVGTDNEQFF

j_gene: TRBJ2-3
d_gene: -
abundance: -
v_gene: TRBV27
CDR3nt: TGTGCCAGCAGTTTATCAACGCTTTGGGCGACAGATACGCAGTATTTT
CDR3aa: CASSLSTLWATDTQYF

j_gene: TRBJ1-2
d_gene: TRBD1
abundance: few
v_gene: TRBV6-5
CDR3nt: TGTGCCAGCAGTTACCATACCGGGACAGGAGCCTATGGCTACACCTTC
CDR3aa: CASSYHTGTGAYGYTF

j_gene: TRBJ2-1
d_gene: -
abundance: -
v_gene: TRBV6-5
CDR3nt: TGTGCCAGCAGTTACGACGGACCCAACAATGAGCAGTTCTTC
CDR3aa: CASSYDGPNNEQFF

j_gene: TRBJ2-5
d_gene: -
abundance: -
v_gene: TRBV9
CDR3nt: TGTGCCAGCAGCGTAGGAGACTTTCAAGAGACCCAGTACTTC
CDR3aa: CASSVGDFQETQYF

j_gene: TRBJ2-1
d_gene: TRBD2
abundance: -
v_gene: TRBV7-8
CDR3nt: TGTGCCAGCAGCTTAGCTCTAGCGGAGGGGATTGATGAGCAGTTCTTC
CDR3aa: CASSLALAEGIDEQFF

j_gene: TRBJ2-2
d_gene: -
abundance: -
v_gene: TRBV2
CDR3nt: TGTGCCAGCAGTGAACTGGGCGGGGAGCTGTTTTTT
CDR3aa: CASSELGGELFF

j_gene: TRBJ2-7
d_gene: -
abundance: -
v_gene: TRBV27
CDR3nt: TGTGCCAGCAGTTTATCGGGGGGCTACGAGCAGTACTTC
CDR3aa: CASSLSGGYEQYF

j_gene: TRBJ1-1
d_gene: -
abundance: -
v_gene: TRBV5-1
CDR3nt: TGCGCCAGCAGGACCGGGACTGAAGCTTTCTTT
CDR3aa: CASRTGTEAFF

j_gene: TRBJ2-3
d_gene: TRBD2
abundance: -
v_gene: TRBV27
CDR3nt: TGTGCCAGCAGTCTCAGCGGGAGGGCAGGCTCGCAGTATTTT
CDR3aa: CASSLSGRAGSQYF

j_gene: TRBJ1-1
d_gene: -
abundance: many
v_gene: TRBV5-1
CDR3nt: TGCGCCAGCAGCTTGAACGACAGAAGGGACACTGAAGCTTTCTTT
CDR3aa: CASSLNDRRDTEAFF

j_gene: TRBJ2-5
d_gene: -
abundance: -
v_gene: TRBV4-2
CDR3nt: TGTGCCAGCAGCCAAGATTTCGGAGAGACCCAGTACTTC
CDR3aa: CASSQDFGETQYF

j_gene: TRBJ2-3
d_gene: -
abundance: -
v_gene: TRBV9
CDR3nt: TGTGCCAGCAGCGAGTTCTCCACAGATACGCAGTATTTT
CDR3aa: CASSEFSTDTQYF

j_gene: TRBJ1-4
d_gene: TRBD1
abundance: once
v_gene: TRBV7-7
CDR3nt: TGTGCCAGCAGCCAGGGGGCGGCTCCTAATGAAAAACTGTTTTTT
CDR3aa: CASSQGAAPNEKLFF

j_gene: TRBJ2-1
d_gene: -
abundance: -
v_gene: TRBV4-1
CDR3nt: TGCGCCAGCAGCCAAACAGCGGGCAATGAGCAGTTCTTC
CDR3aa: CASSQTAGNEQFF

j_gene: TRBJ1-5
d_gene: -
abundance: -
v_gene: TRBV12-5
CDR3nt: TGTGCTAGTGGTTTGCCACACCCTTCCGGGGGTGGAGGGAATCAGCCCCAGCATTTT
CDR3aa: CASGLPHPSGGGGNQPQHF

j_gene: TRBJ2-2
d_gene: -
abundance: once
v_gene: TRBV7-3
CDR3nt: TGTGCCAGCAGCTTATCAGGTCCCTCCGGGGAGCTGTTTTTT
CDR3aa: CASSLSGPSGELFF

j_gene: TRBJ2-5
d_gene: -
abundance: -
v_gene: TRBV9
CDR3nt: TGTGCCAGCAGCGGCGGGACTCCCGAGTACCAAGAGACCCAGTACTTC
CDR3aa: CASSGGTPEYQETQYF

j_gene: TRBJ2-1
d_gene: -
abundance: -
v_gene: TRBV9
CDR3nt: TGTGCCAGCAGCGCTCGAGGGGTTATTTACAATGAGCAGTTCTTC
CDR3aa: CASSARGVIYNEQFF

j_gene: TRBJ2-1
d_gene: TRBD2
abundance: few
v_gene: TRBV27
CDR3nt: TGTGCCAGCGGCCTGAGCGGGGGGGCTCAAGAGCAGTTCTTC
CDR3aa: CASGLSGGAQEQFF

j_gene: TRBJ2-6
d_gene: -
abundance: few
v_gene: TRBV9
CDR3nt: TGTGCCAGCGGGGCCTTAAGCTCTGGGGCCAACGTCCTGACTTTC
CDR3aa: CASGALSSGANVLTF

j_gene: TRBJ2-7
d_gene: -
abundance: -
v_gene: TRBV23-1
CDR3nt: TGCGCCAGCAGCCTAAGCAACAGCGGCGACTACGAGCAGTACTTC
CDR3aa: CASSLSNSGDYEQYF

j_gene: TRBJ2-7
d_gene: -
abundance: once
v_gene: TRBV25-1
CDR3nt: TGTGCCAGCAGTGATTACAGAGGGTCGGGGTACGAGCAGTACTTC
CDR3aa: CASSDYRGSGYEQYF

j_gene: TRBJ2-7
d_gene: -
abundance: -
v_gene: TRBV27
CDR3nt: TGTGCCAGCAGTCCCCATCCCACCTACGAGCAGTACTTC
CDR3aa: CASSPHPTYEQYF

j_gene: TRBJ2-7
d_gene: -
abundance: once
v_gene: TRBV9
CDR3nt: TGTGCCAGCAGCCCCCAGAGTGGGGCAGGGGTCCTTGGCGAGCAGTACTTC
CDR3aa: CASSPQSGAGVLGEQYF

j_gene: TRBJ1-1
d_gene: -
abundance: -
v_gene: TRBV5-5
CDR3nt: TGTGCCAGCAGCCGTCCTACATGGCAGACTGAAGCTTTCTTT
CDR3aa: CASSRPTWQTEAFF

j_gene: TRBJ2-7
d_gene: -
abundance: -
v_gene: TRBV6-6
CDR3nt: TGTGCCAGCAGGACCCGGGACGGGTCCTACGAGCAGTACTTC
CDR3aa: CASRTRDGSYEQYF

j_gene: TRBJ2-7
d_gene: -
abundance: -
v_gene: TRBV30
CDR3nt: TGTGCCTGGAGTCGGGTAGCCTACGAGCAGTACTTC
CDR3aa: CAWSRVAYEQYF

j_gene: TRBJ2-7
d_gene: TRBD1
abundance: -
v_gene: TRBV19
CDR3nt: TGTGCCAGTAGCATCGGCAGGGACAGGCACGAGCAGTACTTC
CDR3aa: CASSIGRDRHEQYF

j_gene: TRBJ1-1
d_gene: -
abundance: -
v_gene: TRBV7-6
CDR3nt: TGTGCCAGCAGCTTGGACGGCATGAACACTGAAGCTTTCTTT
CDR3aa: CASSLDGMNTEAFF

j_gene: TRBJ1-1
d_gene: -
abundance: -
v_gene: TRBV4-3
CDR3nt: TGCGCCAGCAGCCAAAGCAAGGCCCTGAACACTGAAGCTTTCTTT
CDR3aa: CASSQSKALNTEAFF

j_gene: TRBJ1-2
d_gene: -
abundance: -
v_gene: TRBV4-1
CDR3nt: TGCGCCAGCAGCAACCGAAAGACCTATGGCTACACCTTC
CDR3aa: CASSNRKTYGYTF

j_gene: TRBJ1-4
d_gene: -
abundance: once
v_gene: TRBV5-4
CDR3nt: TGTGCCAGCAGCCAGCCAGGAGAGTTGGAAAAACTGTTTTTT
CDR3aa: CASSQPGELEKLFF

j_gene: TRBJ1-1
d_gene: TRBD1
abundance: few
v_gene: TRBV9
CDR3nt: TGTGCCAGCAGCGCAAACCCTAAACAGGGGGCGAGAACTGAAGCTTTCTTT
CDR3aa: CASSANPKQGARTEAFF

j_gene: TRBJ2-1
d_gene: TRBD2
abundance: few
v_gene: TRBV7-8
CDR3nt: TGTGCCAGCAGCTTTAGCGGGAATGAGCAGTTCTTC
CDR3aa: CASSFSGNEQFF

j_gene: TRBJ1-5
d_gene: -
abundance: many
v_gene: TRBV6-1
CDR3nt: TGTGCCAGCAGTGAAGCGCTTAATCAGCCCCAGCATTTT
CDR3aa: CASSEALNQPQHF

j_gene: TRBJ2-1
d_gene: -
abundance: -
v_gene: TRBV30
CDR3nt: TGTGCCTGGAGTCCCTTCCCCCTGGCGGGTGGGACATACAATGAGCAGTTCTTC
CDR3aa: CAWSPFPLAGGTYNEQFF